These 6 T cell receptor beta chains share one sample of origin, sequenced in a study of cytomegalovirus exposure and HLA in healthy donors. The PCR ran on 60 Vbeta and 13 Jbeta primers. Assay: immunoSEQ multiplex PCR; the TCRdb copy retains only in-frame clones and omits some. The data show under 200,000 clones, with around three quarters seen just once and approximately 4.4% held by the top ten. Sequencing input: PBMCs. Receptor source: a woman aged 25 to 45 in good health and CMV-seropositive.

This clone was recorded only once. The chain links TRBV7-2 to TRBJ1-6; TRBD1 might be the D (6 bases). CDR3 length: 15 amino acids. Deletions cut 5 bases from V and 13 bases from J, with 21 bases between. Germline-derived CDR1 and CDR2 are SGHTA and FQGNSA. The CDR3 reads CASSPGQRGWGPLHF. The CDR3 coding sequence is TGTGCCAGCAGCCCAGGACAGCGGGGGTGGGGGCCCCTCCACTTT.

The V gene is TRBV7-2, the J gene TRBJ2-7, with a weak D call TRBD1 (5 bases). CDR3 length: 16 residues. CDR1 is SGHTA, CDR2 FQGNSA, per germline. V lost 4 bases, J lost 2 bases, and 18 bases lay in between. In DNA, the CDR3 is TGTGCCAGCAGCTCACAAGGTGGGGCCCTAGCCTACGAGCAGTACTTC. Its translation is CASSSQGGALAYEQYF. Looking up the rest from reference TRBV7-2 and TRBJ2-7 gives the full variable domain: GAGVSQSPSNKVTEKGKDVELRCDPISGHTALYWYRQSLGQGLEFLIYFQGNSAPDKSGLPSDRFSAERTGGSVSTLTIQRTQQEDSAVYLCASSSQGGALAYEQYFGPGTRLTVT.

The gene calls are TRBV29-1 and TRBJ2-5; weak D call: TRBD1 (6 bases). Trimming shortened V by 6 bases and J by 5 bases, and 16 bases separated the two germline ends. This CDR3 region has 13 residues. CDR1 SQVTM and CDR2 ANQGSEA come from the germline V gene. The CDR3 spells CSVRRGQSETQYF. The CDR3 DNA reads TGCAGCGTCCGGCGCGGACAGAGCGAGACCCAGTACTTC. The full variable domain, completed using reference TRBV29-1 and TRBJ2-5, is SAVISQKPSRDICQRGTSLTIQCQVDSQVTMMFWYRQQPGQSLTLIATANQGSEATYESGFVIDKFPISRPNLTFSTLTVSNMSPEDSSIYLCSVRRGQSETQYFGPGTRLLVL.

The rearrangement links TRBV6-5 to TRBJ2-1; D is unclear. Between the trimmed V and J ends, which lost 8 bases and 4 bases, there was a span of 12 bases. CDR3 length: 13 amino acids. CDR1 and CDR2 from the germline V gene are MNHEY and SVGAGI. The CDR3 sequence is CASARRKYNEQFF. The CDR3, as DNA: TGTGCCAGCGCTAGGCGGAAATACAATGAGCAGTTCTTC.

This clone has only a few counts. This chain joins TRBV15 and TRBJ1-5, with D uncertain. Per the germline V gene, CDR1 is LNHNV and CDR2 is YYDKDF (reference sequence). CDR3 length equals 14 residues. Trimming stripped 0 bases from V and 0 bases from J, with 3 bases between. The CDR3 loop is CATSRDHSNQPQHF. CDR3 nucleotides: TGTGCCACCAGCAGAGATCATAGCAATCAGCCCCAGCATTTT.

The CDR3 is CASGWERGEKLFF. The CDR3 DNA is TGTGCCAGCGGATGGGAAAGGGGAGAAAAACTGTTTTTT. The V and J genes are TRBV2 and TRBJ1-4; weak D call: TRBD1 (5 bases). This CDR3 spans 13 amino acids. V dropped 8 bases and J dropped 8 bases, with 15 bases sitting between them. Germline V gives CDR1 SNHLY, CDR2 FYNNEI.